A selection of T cell receptor beta chains follows, all from one sample in a study of blood T cell repertoires in COVID-19. Generated by immunoSEQ multiplex PCR, the TCRdb table keeps only in-frame clones and is missing some. The sample lists some 280,000 clones, 89% occurring once. The sample comprised peripheral blood. These receptors all stem from a woman aged 55-70 years with acute or convalescent COVID-19. The CDR3 runs from the conserved cysteine through the conserved F or W. The D gene is left open where the match is weak. The size of a clone is reported for some rows only, either as once, few or many, or as a class for expanded clones.

TRBV9	TRBJ2-1	NA	NA	CASSVGPHRGVNNEQFF	TGTGCCAGCAGCGTAGGCCCCCACCGGGGAGTCAACAATGAGCAGTTCTTC
TRBV28	TRBJ1-5	NA	few	CASSVRGFSNQPQHF	TGTGCCAGCAGCGTTAGGGGATTTAGCAATCAGCCCCAGCATTTT
TRBV9	TRBJ2-7	NA	NA	CASSVGGLPYEQYF	TGTGCCAGCAGCGTAGGAGGACTCCCCTACGAGCAGTACTTC
TRBV4-1	TRBJ1-2	TRBD1	NA	CATSRQGEANYGYTF	TGCGCCACCAGCCGACAGGGTGAGGCTAACTATGGCTACACCTTC
TRBV6-2/TRBV6-3	TRBJ2-2	NA	NA	CASSYRLQADTPEELFF	TGTGCCAGCAGTTACAGGCTACAAGCGGATACACCGGAGGAGCTGTTTTTT
TRBV6-4	TRBJ2-1	NA	NA	CASSDLGQGGNEQFF	TGTGCCAGCAGTGACTTGGGCCAAGGTGGGAATGAGCAGTTCTTC
TRBV24-1	TRBJ2-1	TRBD2	few	CATSDLRLAGVNEQFF	TGTGCCACCAGTGATTTAAGGCTAGCGGGAGTCAATGAGCAGTTCTTC
TRBV15	TRBJ2-5	NA	NA	CATSPQEETQYF	TGTGCCACCAGTCCTCAGGAAGAGACCCAGTACTTC
TRBV4-3	TRBJ1-2	TRBD1	NA	CASSPGTGGIYGYTF	TGCGCCAGCAGCCCTGGGACAGGGGGCATCTATGGCTACACCTTC
TRBV7-3	TRBJ1-1	NA	NA	CASSMGAMNTEAFF	TGTGCCAGCAGCATGGGGGCCATGAACACTGAAGCTTTCTTT
TRBV12-5	TRBJ2-6	NA	NA	CAGQGWPGANVLTF	TGTGCTGGCCAGGGGTGGCCTGGGGCCAACGTCCTGACTTTC
TRBV5-1	TRBJ1-1	TRBD1	NA	CASSSGDSIKYTEAFF	TGCGCCAGCAGCTCTGGGGACAGTATTAAGTACACTGAAGCTTTCTTT
TRBV24-1	TRBJ2-1	NA	NA	CATSDLGGLNEQFF	TGTGCCACCAGTGATTTGGGGGGCTTGAATGAGCAGTTCTTC
TRBV6-1	TRBJ2-6	TRBD1	NA	CASSGQGPAGGANVLTF	TGTGCCAGCAGTGGACAGGGCCCTGCGGGTGGGGCCAACGTCCTGACTTTC
TRBV4-3	TRBJ2-1	TRBD2	NA	CASSPLAGARSEQFF	TGCGCCAGCAGCCCACTAGCGGGAGCCCGCAGTGAGCAGTTCTTC
TRBV13	TRBJ2-5	TRBD1	NA	CASSLETGGETQYF	TGTGCCAGCAGCCTCGAGACAGGGGGCGAGACCCAGTACTTC
TRBV2	TRBJ2-2	TRBD2	NA	CASSSAGGSTGELFF	TGTGCCAGCAGTTCCGCGGGGGGATCCACCGGGGAGCTGTTTTTT
TRBV5-4	TRBJ2-1	TRBD2	NA	CASTTPSGSLGEQFF	TGTGCCAGCACCACGCCTAGCGGGAGTTTGGGTGAGCAGTTCTTC
TRBV7-8	TRBJ2-7	NA	NA	CASSLAAGTYEQYF	TGTGCCAGCAGCTTAGCGGCAGGCACCTACGAGCAGTACTTC
TRBV9	TRBJ1-2	TRBD1	NA	CASSVWGQGDGYTF	TGTGCCAGCAGCGTTTGGGGACAGGGTGATGGCTACACCTTC
TRBV7-9	TRBJ1-1	TRBD1	NA	CASSFTQTGRTAEAFF	TGTGCCAGCAGCTTCACCCAGACAGGGCGAACCGCTGAAGCTTTCTTT
TRBV7-2	TRBJ2-7	NA	NA	CASRSGGGYEQYF	TGTGCCAGTCGGTCCGGGGGTGGCTACGAGCAGTACTTC
TRBV11-3	TRBJ2-2	NA	NA	CASSLVGGGELFF	TGTGCCAGCAGCTTAGTTGGAGGCGGGGAGCTGTTTTTT
TRBV2	TRBJ1-6	TRBD1	NA	CASRLGQGRISPLHF	TGTGCCAGCAGGCTTGGACAGGGCAGGATTTCACCCCTCCACTTT
TRBV18	TRBJ1-5	NA	NA	CASSPGLGGNQPQHF	TGTGCCAGCTCACCCGGACTCGGTGGTAATCAGCCCCAGCATTTT
TRBV9	TRBJ2-7	TRBD2	NA	CASSLGSGSNEQYF	TGTGCCAGCTCTCTCGGGAGCGGGAGCAACGAGCAGTACTTC
TRBV2	TRBJ1-1	NA	NA	CASKGGTEAFF	TGTGCCAGCAAAGGGGGCACTGAAGCTTTCTTT
TRBV27	TRBJ2-3	TRBD2	NA	CASSFQGTSGTTDTQYF	TGTGCCAGCAGTTTCCAGGGGACTAGCGGAACCACAGATACGCAGTATTTT
TRBV9	TRBJ1-6	NA	NA	CASSFRDYNSPLHF	TGTGCCAGCAGCTTCCGGGACTATAATTCACCCCTCCACTTT
TRBV6-2/TRBV6-3	TRBJ2-3	NA	few	CASSQQGGGTDTQYF	TGTGCCAGCAGTCAACAGGGGGGGGGCACAGATACGCAGTATTTT
TRBV25-1	TRBJ2-2	TRBD1	NA	CASSEYNFNRGNTGELFF	TGTGCCAGCAGTGAATATAACTTTAACAGGGGGAACACCGGGGAGCTGTTTTTT
TRBV25-1	TRBJ1-6	NA	NA	CASSGQYNSPLHF	TGTGCCAGCAGCGGACAGTATAATTCACCCCTCCACTTT
TRBV24-1	TRBJ2-3	TRBD1	NA	CATSDTRQGADTQYF	TGTGCCACCAGTGACACTCGACAGGGCGCAGATACGCAGTATTTT
TRBV11-2	TRBJ1-6	NA	NA	CASSLVTGLWSPLHF	TGTGCCAGCAGCTTAGTAACAGGTCTTTGGTCACCCCTCCACTTT
TRBV7-8	TRBJ2-3	TRBD2	NA	CASSYLAGGGDTQYF	TGTGCCAGCAGCTATCTAGCGGGAGGTGGTGATACGCAGTATTTT
TRBV28	TRBJ1-6	TRBD1	NA	CASSSGVGVRTGSRSPLHF	TGTGCCAGCAGTTCAGGGGTTGGGGTAAGGACAGGGTCCAGGTCACCCCTCCACTTT
TRBV11-3	TRBJ1-1	NA	NA	CASSPDSANTEAFF	TGTGCCAGCAGCCCGGACAGTGCGAACACTGAAGCTTTCTTT
TRBV7-3	TRBJ2-1	TRBD2	once	CASSSELAGSNEQFF	TGTGCCAGCAGCTCCGAGCTAGCGGGGTCGAATGAGCAGTTCTTC
TRBV7-9	TRBJ1-1	TRBD1	NA	CASSLRTGVDTEAFF	TGTGCCAGCAGCTTAAGGACAGGGGTTGACACTGAAGCTTTCTTT
TRBV6-2/TRBV6-3	TRBJ2-2	NA	NA	CASSTGSNTGELFF	TGTGCCAGCAGCACGGGATCGAACACCGGGGAGCTGTTTTTT
TRBV5-1	TRBJ2-7	TRBD2	NA	CASSSGLAGEEQYF	TGCGCCAGCAGCTCGGGACTAGCGGGAGAAGAGCAGTACTTC
TRBV19	TRBJ2-1	TRBD1	NA	CASSGDRTNSYNEQFF	TGTGCCAGTAGTGGGGACAGGACAAATTCCTACAATGAGCAGTTCTTC
TRBV19	TRBJ2-7	TRBD1	NA	CASSMGDRDASEQYF	TGTGCCAGTAGTATGGGGGACAGGGACGCTAGTGAGCAGTACTTC
TRBV11-2	TRBJ2-1	TRBD2	NA	CASSPGTSTYNEQFF	TGTGCCAGCAGCCCGGGGACTAGCACATACAATGAGCAGTTCTTC
TRBV6-2/TRBV6-3	TRBJ2-3	NA	NA	CASSPAGNVAFLDTQYF	TGTGCCAGCAGTCCGGCAGGGAACGTGGCTTTTCTAGATACGCAGTATTTT